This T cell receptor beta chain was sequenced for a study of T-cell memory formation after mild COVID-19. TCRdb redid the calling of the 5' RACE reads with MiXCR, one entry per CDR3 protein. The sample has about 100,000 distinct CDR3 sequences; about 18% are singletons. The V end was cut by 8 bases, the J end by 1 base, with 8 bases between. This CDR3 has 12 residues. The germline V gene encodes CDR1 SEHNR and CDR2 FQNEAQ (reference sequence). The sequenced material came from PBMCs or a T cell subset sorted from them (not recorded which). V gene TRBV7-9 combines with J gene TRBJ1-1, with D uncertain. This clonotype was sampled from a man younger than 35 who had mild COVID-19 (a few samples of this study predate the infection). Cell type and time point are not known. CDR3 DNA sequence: TGTGCCAGCCAGCGTGCGAACACTGAAGCTTTCTTT. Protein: CASQRANTEAFF.